The 31 T cell receptor beta chains below were found in one sample sequenced in a study of cytomegalovirus exposure and HLA in healthy donors. 13 Jbeta primers and 60 Vbeta primers were used for the PCR. The assay was immunoSEQ multiplex PCR, and TCRdb's table has in-frame clones only and misses some. The sample lists about 130,000 clones, around 84% occurring once. The sequencing sample was made of PBMCs. These receptors all stem from a man aged 45-65 years in good health and CMV-seronegative.

This chain links TRBV30 with TRBJ2-7; TRBD2 matches 9 bases. CDR1 and CDR2 (germline): GTSNPN, SVGIG (reference sequence). The V segment lost 3 bases and the J segment 3 bases; nucleotides outside the gene matches: 12. The CDR3 has 16 residues. The CDR3 sequence: CAWRDKRGVFFYEQYF. In nucleotides, the CDR3 is TGTGCCTGGAGAGACAAGCGGGGGGTATTTTTCTACGAGCAGTACTTC.

The chain employs TRBV13 and TRBJ2-7, with 9 bases lining up with TRBD1. CDR3 length: 15 amino acids. Germline assignment: CDR1 PRHDT and CDR2 FYEKMQ (reference sequence). Trimming at V came to 5 bases and at J to 5 bases, leaving 10 bases not matched to a gene. The CDR3 protein is CASSRTGTGKHEQYF. The DNA for the CDR3 is TGTGCCAGCAGCCGGACCGGGACAGGGAAACACGAGCAGTACTTC. The full variable domain, rest sourced from reference TRBV13 and TRBJ2-7, is AAGVIQSPRHLIKEKRETATLKCYPIPRHDTVYWYQQGPGQDPQFLISFYEKMQSDKGSIPDRFSAQQFSDYHSELNMSSLELGDSALYFCASSRTGTGKHEQYFGPGTRLTVT.

This clone was detected only a few times. The chain recombines TRBV2 with TRBJ2-7; D may be TRBD1 (6 bases). The CDR3 has 15 amino acids. The V end lost 6 bases, the J end lost 2 bases, and 17 bases lay between the germline ends. Germline V gene sequence: CDR1 SNHLY, CDR2 FYNNEI. The CDR3 spells CASRRTALRTYEQYF. CDR3 nucleotide sequence: TGTGCCAGCAGGCGGACAGCCCTCAGGACCTACGAGCAGTACTTC.

This clone was detected only once. V and J are TRBV30 and TRBJ2-5; a weak D match, TRBD2 (5 bases). The J call may be in error: the DNA end matches TRBJ2-7 better. From germline, CDR1 is GTSNPN and CDR2 SVGIG (reference sequence). The CDR3 has 14 residues. The CDR3 here is CAWSLGGSSYEQYF. CDR3 DNA sequence: TGTGCCTGGAGTTTGGGTGGGAGCTCCTACGAGCAGTACTTC.

This clone was picked up one time. The CDR3 loop is CASTDRDRGHEQYF. The CDR3, as DNA: TGTGCCAGCACCGACCGGGACAGGGGCCACGAGCAGTACTTC. The chain recombines TRBV6-5 with TRBJ2-7, with 10 bases matching TRBD1. CDR3 length: 14 amino acids. The V gene end was trimmed by 7 bases and the J gene end by 5 bases; junction bases not matched to a gene: 8. The germline V gene encodes CDR1 MNHEY and CDR2 SVGAGI.

This chain joins TRBV4-3 and TRBJ2-6; maybe TRBD2 (6 bases). The length of the CDR3 is 19 residues. Trimming left V 1 base short and J 4 bases short, with 20 bases between. In germline, CDR1 is LGHNA, CDR2 YSLEER. In DNA form, the CDR3 reads TGCGCCAGCAGCCAAGGTGGGGCGGGGTTGGTTTGGGGGGCCAACGTCCTGACTTTC. It yields the protein CASSQGGAGLVWGANVLTF.

The chain carries TRBV9 and TRBJ1-6; TRBD1 might be the D (6 bases). V was pared by 3 bases and J by 7 bases, with 11 bases between. CDR3 length equals 14 residues. Germline V lookup: CDR1 SGDLS, CDR2 YYNGEE. CDR3 nucleotides: TGTGCCAGCAGCGCTACAGGGTTAAATTCACCCCTCCACTTT. It is translated as CASSATGLNSPLHF. The variable domain in full, completed from reference TRBV9 and TRBJ1-6, reads DSGVTQTPKHLITATGQRVTLRCSPRSGDLSVYWYQQSLDQGLQFLIQYYNGEERAKGNILERFSAQQFPDLHSELNLSSLELGDSALYFCASSATGLNSPLHFGNGTRLTVT.

The rearrangement joins TRBV6-6 to TRBJ2-7, with a weak D call TRBD1 (5 bases). V lost 5 bases to trimming and J lost 4 bases, with 9 bases between them. CDR1 is MNHNY, CDR2 SVGAGI, per germline (reference sequence). This CDR3 is 12 amino acids long. As DNA, the CDR3 is TGTGCCAGCAGTCCACAGGAATACGAGCAGTACTTC. It codes for CASSPQEYEQYF.

The count of this clone is one. The genes are TRBV18 and TRBJ2-7; perhaps TRBD1 as D (6 bases). This CDR3 contains 14 residues. V was cut by 4 bases and J by 2 bases, with 12 bases left in between. The germline V gene encodes CDR1 KGHSH and CDR2 LQKENI. In DNA form, the CDR3 reads TGTGCCAGCTCACGCCGGGACAATCCCTACGAGCAGTACTTC. Amino acid sequence: CASSRRDNPYEQYF.

The chain carries TRBV7-9 and TRBJ2-2; 10 bases fit TRBD2. Germline V lookup: CDR1 SEHNR, CDR2 FQNEAQ (reference sequence). V lost 5 bases to trimming and J lost 3 bases; unmatched junction nucleotides: 6. The CDR3 length is 16 residues. The DNA of the CDR3 is TGTGCCAGCAGCCCCACTAGCGGGGATTACACCGGGGAGCTGTTTTTT. As protein: CASSPTSGDYTGELFF.

The chain is built from TRBV2 and TRBJ1-1; D gene ambiguous. The CDR3 loop spans 11 amino acids. V dropped 10 bases and J dropped 5 bases, with 11 bases sitting between them. From germline, CDR1 is SNHLY and CDR2 FYNNEI. This CDR3 reads CATRRGTEAFF. CDR3 DNA sequence: TGTGCCACCCGGCGGGGAACTGAAGCTTTCTTT.

The chain is built from TRBV7-9 and TRBJ1-3, with a weak D call TRBD1 (5 bases). Germline CDR1 is SEHNR and CDR2 is FQNEAQ (reference sequence). There are 15 residues in the CDR3. The V end was cut by 1 base, the J end by 4 bases, with 11 bases between. This chain's CDR3 is CASSLGGDLGNTIYF. CDR3 nucleotides: TGTGCCAGCAGCTTAGGGGGGGACCTCGGAAACACCATATATTTT.

This clone was seen just once. This rearrangement joins TRBV7-2 to TRBJ1-2, with D hard to call. V lost 5 bases to trimming and J lost 1 base, with 5 bases between them. The CDR3 sequence is 12 residues long. Germline CDR1 and CDR2: SGHTA and FQGNSA. Here the CDR3 reads CASSPINYGYTF. In DNA form, the CDR3 reads TGTGCCAGCAGCCCCATTAACTATGGCTACACCTTC.

This chain uses TRBV7-9 with TRBJ2-1, with 10 bases lining up with TRBD2. Trimming took 5 bases from V and 12 from J; bases not matched to a gene: 16. The germline CDR1 and CDR2 sequences are SEHNR and FQNEAQ (reference sequence). The CDR3 runs 16 residues. The CDR3 DNA sequence: TGTGCCAGCAGCCCCGGCTGGGGTAGCGGGGGGTCGTTGCAGTTCTTC. Residues: CASSPGWGSGGSLQFF.

This clone was counted only a few times. V is TRBV4-2 and J is TRBJ1-4, with D tentatively TRBD1 (5 bases). Trimming removed 1 base at V and 8 bases at J, with 14 bases between. Per germline, CDR1 LGHNA and CDR2 YNFKEQ. The CDR3 is 15 residues long. The CDR3 loop is CASSQVLGAGEKLFF. The CDR3 nucleotides read TGTGCCAGCAGCCAAGTTTTAGGGGCAGGAGAAAAACTGTTTTTT.

The genes are TRBV7-3 and TRBJ2-3; TRBD2 aligns across 11 bases. V lost 0 bases, J lost 2 bases, and 10 bases stayed unmatched. This CDR3 spans 19 amino acids. Germline values: CDR1 SGHTA, CDR2 FQGTGA. The CDR3 loop reads CASSLTYSGGASFTDTQYF. The CDR3 DNA reads as TGTGCCAGCAGCTTAACGTATAGCGGGGGGGCGTCTTTCACAGATACGCAGTATTTT.

The sample holds one count of this clone. This chain links TRBV19 with TRBJ2-7, with 8 nucleotides matching TRBD1. With V trimmed by 5 bases and J by 6 bases, 6 bases remained unmatched. Germline V gene sequence: CDR1 LNHDA, CDR2 SQIVND (reference sequence). The CDR3 is 13 amino acids. The CDR3: CASSWGQVAEQYF. The CDR3 nucleotides are TGTGCCAGTAGTTGGGGACAGGTCGCCGAGCAGTACTTC.

V and J are TRBV5-1 and TRBJ2-2; D ambiguous. V was clipped by 4 bases and J by 2 bases, with 3 bases between them. The CDR3 consists of 12 residues. The germline V gene has CDR1 SGHRS and CDR2 YFSETQ. The CDR3 loop reads CASSRNTGELFF. CDR3 in DNA: TGCGCCAGCAGCCGTAACACCGGGGAGCTGTTTTTT.

V usage is TRBV4-3 and J usage is TRBJ1-1, with D perhaps matching TRBD1 (6 bases). Germline values: CDR1 LGHNA, CDR2 YSLEER. Trimming stripped 0 bases from V and 2 bases from J, with 16 bases between. The CDR3 covers 17 residues. The CDR3 bases are TGCGCCAGCAGCCAAGACAGGGGCCATTTGTTAAACACTGAAGCTTTCTTT. Translated, it gives CASSQDRGHLLNTEAFF.

The CDR3 loop is CSVPGYGYTF. The CDR3 nucleotides read TGCAGCGTTCCCGGCTATGGCTACACCTTC. The V and J genes are TRBV29-1 and TRBJ1-2; D is unclear. The V gene lost 5 bases and the J gene lost 4 bases, with 5 bases spanning the gap. The CDR3 extends over 10 amino acids. Germline-derived CDR1 and CDR2 are SQVTM and ANQGSEA. The whole variable domain, remainder taken from reference TRBV29-1 and TRBJ1-2, is SAVISQKPSRDICQRGTSLTIQCQVDSQVTMMFWYRQQPGQSLTLIATANQGSEATYESGFVIDKFPISRPNLTFSTLTVSNMSPEDSSIYLCSVPGYGYTFGSGTRLTVV.

The chain combines TRBV5-1 with TRBJ2-7; 9 nucleotides align to TRBD1. V gave up 0 bases and J gave up 3 bases; unmatched junction bases: 4. The germline V gene has CDR1 SGHRS and CDR2 YFSETQ. This CDR3 spans 15 amino acids. The CDR3 bases are TGCGCCAGCAGCTTGGCCCCGGGACAGGGCTACGAGCAGTACTTC. This encodes CASSLAPGQGYEQYF. Together with reference TRBV5-1 and TRBJ2-7, the CDR3 gives the full variable domain: KAGVTQTPRYLIKTRGQQVTLSCSPISGHRSVSWYQQTPGQGLQFLFEYFSETQRNKGNFPGRFSGRQFSNSRSEMNVSTLELGDSALYLCASSLAPGQGYEQYFGPGTRLTVT.

The CDR3 sequence: CASSGRDRYISGRLDSETQYF. The CDR3 bases are TGCGCCAGCAGCGGCCGGGACAGGTACATCTCGGGACGACTAGATTCGGAGACCCAGTACTTC. The chain uses TRBV5-1 and TRBJ2-5, with TRBD1 identical over 8 bases. The CDR3 runs 21 residues. Germline assignment: CDR1 SGHRS and CDR2 YFSETQ. J lost 5 bases, V lost 4 bases, and 28 bases had no gene match.

This chain uses TRBV13 with TRBJ1-4; D unclear. The CDR3 loop spans 17 amino acids. Germline V gene data show CDR1 as PRHDT and CDR2 as FYEKMQ (reference sequence). The V end was cut by 2 bases, the J end by 4 bases, with 17 bases between. CDR3 sequence (DNA): TGTGCCAGCAGCTTAAGAGGGCCCGGGCTCCATAATGAAAAACTGTTTTTT. It is translated as CASSLRGPGLHNEKLFF.

This CDR3 is CASSSYRRGNTGELFF. CDR3 in DNA: TGCGCCAGCAGTTCCTACAGGAGAGGGAACACCGGGGAGCTGTTTTTT. This chain uses TRBV5-1 with TRBJ2-2; D is possibly TRBD1 (5 bases). In germline, CDR1 is SGHRS, CDR2 YFSETQ. V was trimmed by 5 bases and J by 1 base, leaving 15 bases between them. This CDR3 has 16 amino acids. The whole variable domain, remainder taken from reference TRBV5-1 and TRBJ2-2, is KAGVTQTPRYLIKTRGQQVTLSCSPISGHRSVSWYQQTPGQGLQFLFEYFSETQRNKGNFPGRFSGRQFSNSRSEMNVSTLELGDSALYLCASSSYRRGNTGELFFGEGSRLTVL.

This clone turned up a few times. The chain has TRBV5-1 and TRBJ2-1; 10 nucleotides match TRBD1. V dropped 3 bases and J dropped 6; count of bases not matched to a gene: 3. CDR3 size: 14 residues. Germline lookup yields CDR1 SGHRS and CDR2 YFSETQ. The CDR3 protein is CASSWTGGTNEQFF. The DNA for the CDR3 is TGCGCCAGCAGCTGGACAGGGGGTACCAATGAGCAGTTCTTC. Full variable domain (remainder filled in from reference TRBV5-1 and TRBJ2-1): KAGVTQTPRYLIKTRGQQVTLSCSPISGHRSVSWYQQTPGQGLQFLFEYFSETQRNKGNFPGRFSGRQFSNSRSEMNVSTLELGDSALYLCASSWTGGTNEQFFGPGTRLTVL.

This chain's CDR3 is CASRLRTASYNEQFF. The CDR3 coding sequence is TGTGCCAGTAGACTCCGGACAGCCTCCTACAATGAGCAGTTCTTC. The rearrangement uses TRBV19 and TRBJ2-1, with D maybe TRBD1 (6 bases). This CDR3 contains 15 residues. Germline V gene sequence: CDR1 LNHDA, CDR2 SQIVND (reference sequence). With 6 bases removed from V and 0 bases from J, the gap between germline ends came to 12 bases.

The chain couples TRBV7-9 to TRBJ2-7, with TRBD1 matching over 9 bases. From germline, CDR1 is SEHNR and CDR2 FQNEAQ (reference sequence). With V trimmed by 7 bases and J by 5 bases, 6 bases remained unmatched. This CDR3 is built from 13 residues. The CDR3 coding sequence is TGTGCCAGCACACAGGGGGCGTACAACGAGCAGTACTTC. Its protein product is CASTQGAYNEQYF.

The CDR3 sequence: CASSLSGGPRYEQYF. CDR3 sequence (DNA): TGTGCCAGCAGCCTTAGCGGGGGCCCTAGGTACGAGCAGTACTTC. This rearrangement joins TRBV6-5 to TRBJ2-7, with 9 nucleotides matching TRBD2. Germline assignment: CDR1 MNHEY and CDR2 SVGAGI. CDR3 length: 15 residues. V was pared by 6 bases and J by 4 bases, with 10 bases of the junction left unmatched.

V usage is TRBV7-2 and J usage is TRBJ2-3; 13 nucleotides match TRBD2. Germline V lookup: CDR1 SGHTA, CDR2 FQGNSA. The CDR3 spans 17 residues. The J segment lost 3 bases and the V segment lost 5 bases, leaving 8 bases of the junction unmatched. CDR3 sequence: CASSRELAGGYTDTQYF. CDR3 nucleotides: TGTGCCAGCAGCCGGGAACTAGCGGGGGGGTATACAGATACGCAGTATTTT.

The V gene is TRBV19, the J gene TRBJ1-2; 8 nucleotides line up with TRBD1. J lost 4 bases, V lost 8 bases, and 3 bases had no gene match. Germline values: CDR1 LNHDA, CDR2 SQIVND (reference sequence). The CDR3 loop spans 12 amino acids. The CDR3 protein is CASYGQGYGYTF. The DNA of the CDR3 is TGTGCCAGTTACGGACAGGGCTATGGCTACACCTTC.

The chain uses TRBV30 and TRBJ1-2; D is uncertain. Germline V lookup: CDR1 GTSNPN, CDR2 SVGIG (reference sequence). V lost 4 bases, J lost 2 bases, and 14 bases lay in between. The CDR3 totals 14 residues. The CDR3 protein is CAWNQLLPNYGYTF. CDR3 sequence (DNA): TGTGCCTGGAATCAACTCTTACCCAACTATGGCTACACCTTC.